One and the same sample provided the 32 T cell receptor beta chains below, sequenced in a study of response to subunit inactivated influenza vaccine. TCRdb processed the RT-PCR reads anew with MiXCR; each CDR3 protein has one entry. The data contain approximately 310,000 distinct CDR3 sequences, just over 20% of them singletons. The material sequenced was PBMCs from blood, taken less than 22 months after vaccination. The source is a man aged 45 to 75 who received an inactivated influenza vaccine.

This clonotype was observed a few times. This chain links TRBV18 with TRBJ1-2; the D gene is possibly TRBD1 (5 bases). V gave up 3 bases and J gave up 2 bases, with 10 bases separating them. The CDR3 runs 14 residues. CDR1 and CDR2 from the germline V gene are KGHSH and LQKENI. CDR3 nucleotides: TGTGCCAGCTCACCTCAAGGGGAAAACTATGGCTACACCTTC. This gives the protein CASSPQGENYGYTF.

The rearrangement links TRBV6-1 to TRBJ1-1; D possibly corresponds to TRBD1 (6 bases). The CDR3 totals 15 residues. Looked up from germline, CDR1 is MNHNS and CDR2 is SASEGT. V shed 4 bases and J shed 0 bases, with 12 bases lying between them. As DNA, the CDR3 is TGTGCCAGCAGTGTACACGGACAGATGAACACTGAAGCTTTCTTT. Protein product: CASSVHGQMNTEAFF.

Many counts were recorded for this clonotype. The chain combines TRBV7-9 with TRBJ1-1, with a tentative D call TRBD1 (5 bases). Germline CDR1 SEHNR, CDR2 FQNEAQ (reference sequence). The CDR3 sequence is 15 residues long. The germline V and J ends were trimmed by 2 bases and 7 bases, with 17 bases remaining between them. CDR3 protein: CASSLISGVQLEAFF. The DNA for the CDR3 is TGTGCCAGCAGCTTAATTTCGGGGGTCCAACTTGAAGCTTTCTTT.

The rearrangement uses TRBV5-1 and TRBJ1-2; 7 bases fit TRBD1. J was trimmed by 5 bases and V by 3 bases; bases with no gene match: 13. Germline V gives CDR1 SGHRS, CDR2 YFSETQ. The CDR3 sequence is 16 residues long. The CDR3 DNA reads as TGCGCCAGCAGCTACTCCACAGGGGCTGGAGGTTATGGCTACACCTTC. Amino acid sequence: CASSYSTGAGGYGYTF.

This chain links TRBV20-1 with TRBJ2-7, with TRBD2 identical over 8 bases. The germline gives CDR1 DFQATT, CDR2 SNEGSKA (reference sequence). The trim removed 6 bases at V and 2 bases at J, leaving 3 bases unmatched. The CDR3 is made up of 12 amino acids. The CDR3 loop reads CSARGAPYEQYF. In DNA, the CDR3 is TGCAGTGCGCGGGGGGCCCCCTACGAGCAGTACTTC.

The chain links TRBV6-2 or TRBV6-3 to TRBJ1-5; 7 nucleotides agree with TRBD1. Looked up from germline, CDR1 is MNHEY and CDR2 is SVGEGT. This CDR3 contains 17 residues. V dropped 2 bases and J dropped 0; count of bases not matched to a gene: 7. The CDR3 reads CASSYRDRLYSNQPQHF. Here the CDR3 DNA reads TGTGCCAGCAGTTACCGGGACAGACTTTATAGCAATCAGCCCCAGCATTTT.

With respect to this clonotype: The junction differs from germline at one of its ends, possibly a read error. The genes are TRBV6-1 and TRBJ2-1; either TRBD1 or TRBD2 may fit D (5 bases each). The CDR3 has 17 residues. Germline lookup yields CDR1 MNHNS and CDR2 SASEGT. CDR3 DNA sequence: TGTGCCAGCAGTCGGGGTGATGGGGCAGGGCACTACAATGAACAGTTCTTC. Its translation is CASSRGDGAGHYNEQFF.

This clonotype was seen more than once but under ten times. The chain joins TRBV11-3 to TRBJ2-3, with TRBD2 matching over 8 bases. The CDR3 consists of 16 residues. The V gene's germline CDR1 is SGHNT and CDR2 YENEEA. With 3 bases clipped from V and 1 base from J, the junction kept 6 bases outside the gene matches. CDR3 in amino acids: CASSFGLAGRTDTQYF. The CDR3 DNA reads TGTGCCAGCAGCTTCGGGCTAGCGGGCCGCACAGATACGCAGTATTTT.

This clonotype was observed many times. CDR3 nucleotide sequence: TGCAGTGCTAGAGATATCTTGACAGGGGAAGTTGAAGCTTTCTTT. Its protein is CSARDILTGEVEAFF. V usage is TRBV20-1 and J usage is TRBJ1-1, with 8 bases that match TRBD1. This CDR3 is built from 15 residues. The trim removed 0 bases at V and 7 bases at J, leaving 10 bases unmatched. Germline-derived CDR1 and CDR2 are DFQATT and SNEGSKA (reference sequence).

This clonotype appeared a few times. The J gene is TRBJ1-5, the V gene TRBV7-9; no clear D. Trimming stripped 4 bases from V and 1 base from J, with 11 bases between. The CDR3 is 15 residues long. Per the germline V gene, CDR1 is SEHNR and CDR2 is FQNEAQ (reference sequence). CDR3 coding DNA: TGTGCCAGCAGCTCGGACCTGGAGAGCAATCAGCCCCAGCATTTT. Protein: CASSSDLESNQPQHF.

V usage is TRBV12-3 or TRBV12-4 and J usage is TRBJ1-3, with TRBD1 matching over 7 bases. After removal of 5 bases from V and 1 base from J, the junction contained 8 bases not matched to a gene. The CDR3 loop spans 16 amino acids. CDR3: CASSPGQAYSGNTIYF. The DNA of the CDR3 is TGTGCCAGCAGTCCAGGACAGGCTTATTCTGGAAACACCATATATTTT.

The chain links TRBV6-2 or TRBV6-3 to TRBJ2-7, with TRBD1 matching over 7 bases. J lost 0 bases, V lost 6 bases, and 11 bases had no gene match. CDR3 length: 16 residues. In germline, CDR1 is MNHEY, CDR2 SVGEGT. The CDR3 reads CASRPMTGWNSYEQYF. DNA of the CDR3: TGTGCCAGCAGACCTATGACAGGGTGGAACTCCTACGAGCAGTACTTC.

This clonotype has a handful of counts. The chain carries TRBV4-1 and TRBJ1-2; D is undetermined. The length of the CDR3 is 15 residues. V lost 0 bases, J lost 3 bases, and 11 bases lay in between. In germline, CDR1 is MGHRA, CDR2 YSYEKL. CDR3 residues: CASSQERQAHYGYTF. The CDR3 coding sequence is TGCGCCAGCAGCCAAGAACGGCAGGCGCACTATGGCTACACCTTC.

The sample holds a few counts of this clonotype. The rearrangement uses TRBV6-5 and TRBJ1-5; D is perhaps TRBD1 (5 bases). The V end was cut by 2 bases, the J end by 0 bases, with 14 bases between. The germline V gene encodes CDR1 MNHEY and CDR2 SVGAGI. The CDR3 extends over 17 amino acids. The CDR3 bases are TGTGCCAGCAGTTACCCTGGGGACTCCGATAGCAATCAGCCCCAGCATTTT. It translates to CASSYPGDSDSNQPQHF.

The chain combines TRBV7-2 with TRBJ1-1, with no clear D. The V gene's germline CDR1 is SGHTA and CDR2 FQGNSA. The CDR3 sequence is 15 residues long. Trimming cost V 5 bases and J 1 base, with 14 bases left between them. CDR3 DNA: TGTGCCAGCAGCCCACAAGGACGGCCGAACACTGAAGCTTTCTTT. Protein sequence: CASSPQGRPNTEAFF.

J is TRBJ1-2 and V is TRBV20-1; 9 bases align to TRBD1. From germline, CDR1 is DFQATT and CDR2 SNEGSKA (reference sequence). This CDR3 spans 16 amino acids. The V segment lost 1 base and the J segment 5 bases; nucleotides outside the gene matches: 11. The CDR3 sequence: CSARVWGTGIEYGYTF. The CDR3 DNA is TGCAGTGCTAGAGTTTGGGGGACAGGGATCGAGTATGGCTACACCTTC.

This clonotype was seen only a few times. The chain recombines TRBV7-6 with TRBJ2-1; D gene ambiguous. The germline CDR1 and CDR2 sequences are SGHVS and FNYEAQ. The CDR3 contains 15 residues. V lost 4 bases, J lost 4 bases, and 14 bases lay in between. CDR3 sequence: CASSSGLQVYNEQFF. The CDR3 bases are TGTGCCAGCAGCTCAGGCCTTCAAGTTTACAATGAGCAGTTCTTC.

V and J are TRBV5-8 and TRBJ1-5, with 8 bases that match TRBD1. The CDR3 runs 15 residues. From germline, CDR1 is SGHTS and CDR2 YDEGEE. V shed 3 bases and J 7 bases; nucleotides not matched to a gene: 9. This CDR3 is CASSYGQGGKQPQHF. As DNA, the CDR3 is TGTGCCAGCAGCTATGGACAGGGCGGGAAGCAGCCCCAGCATTTT.

This chain links TRBV19 with TRBJ1-5; D ambiguous. The CDR3 spans 13 residues. Looked up from germline, CDR1 is LNHDA and CDR2 is SQIVND (reference sequence). Trimming shortened V by 2 bases and J by 12 bases, and 14 bases separated the two germline ends. CDR3 in DNA: TGTGCCAGTAGTATAAGGGATCCCCGGCTCCAGCATTTT. Translated: CASSIRDPRLQHF.

Only a few counts were recorded for this clonotype. This chain connects TRBV5-1 to TRBJ2-7, with 9 nucleotides matching TRBD2. This CDR3 has 14 residues. V trimming: 5 bases; J trimming: 6 bases; junction bases outside the gene matches: 9. Germline loops: CDR1 SGHRS, CDR2 YFSETQ. In nucleotides, the CDR3 is TGCGCCAGCAGAAAGCGGGGGGCTTCCGGCGAGCAGTACTTC. It yields the protein CASRKRGASGEQYF.

The chain carries TRBV12-3 or TRBV12-4 and TRBJ1-2; 9 nucleotides line up with TRBD1. The junction had 9 bases not matched to a gene; V was cut back by 5 bases and J by 8 bases. This CDR3 spans 14 amino acids. The CDR3 is CASSNTGTGRGYTF. CDR3 DNA: TGTGCCAGCAGTAATACCGGGACAGGGCGAGGCTACACCTTC.

Ten or more counts support this clonotype. The chain joins TRBV6-5 to TRBJ1-2; D unclear. The V gene's germline CDR1 is MNHEY and CDR2 SVGAGI. The CDR3 is 14 amino acids. V gave up 2 bases and J gave up 4 bases, with 11 bases separating them. CDR3 in amino acids: CASSYQPGPYGYTF. The DNA for the CDR3 is TGTGCCAGCAGTTACCAGCCAGGACCCTATGGCTACACCTTC.

The chain couples TRBV28 to TRBJ2-5; D possibly matches TRBD1 or TRBD2 (5 bases each). This CDR3 comprises 14 residues. Germline CDR1 is MDHEN and CDR2 is SYDVKM. Trimming stripped 6 bases from V and 3 bases from J, with 14 bases between. DNA for the CDR3: TGTGCCAGCAGCCGCATCGGGACGGAAGAGACCCAGTACTTC. It translates to CASSRIGTEETQYF.

This clonotype was seen repeatedly, ten times or more. The chain uses TRBV5-1 and TRBJ2-2; TRBD1 might be the D (6 bases). The V end was cut by 5 bases, the J end by 0 bases, with 11 bases between. CDR1 SGHRS and CDR2 YFSETQ come from the germline V gene. The CDR3 runs to 15 residues. The CDR3 sequence is CASSPGTTNTGELFF. The CDR3 DNA is TGCGCCAGCAGTCCCGGGACAACGAACACCGGGGAGCTGTTTTTT.

This chain joins TRBV20-1 and TRBJ1-2; weak D call: TRBD1 (5 bases). Germline CDR1 is DFQATT and CDR2 is SNEGSKA (reference sequence). The CDR3 is 12 amino acids. The V and J ends lost 5 bases and 2 bases respectively, with 9 bases between them. The CDR3 protein is CSAATENYGYTF. CDR3 DNA: TGCAGTGCTGCGACAGAGAACTATGGCTACACCTTC.

Only a few counts were recorded for this clonotype. The rearrangement uses TRBV4-2 and TRBJ1-5, with D tentatively TRBD1 (6 bases). This CDR3 region has 15 residues. Germline lookup yields CDR1 LGHNA and CDR2 YNFKEQ. V was shortened by 1 base and J by 3 bases, with 10 bases between the two germline ends. CDR3 protein: CASSQGGQSNQPQHF. The CDR3 DNA reads as TGTGCCAGCAGCCAAGGAGGACAGTCCAATCAGCCCCAGCATTTT.

The chain combines TRBV18 with TRBJ2-3; a possible D gene is TRBD2 (5 bases). Trimming left V 1 base short and J 0 bases short, with 5 bases between. Germline V gene sequence: CDR1 KGHSH, CDR2 LQKENI. CDR3 length: 14 amino acids. CDR3 region: CASSPQRSTDTQYF. CDR3 in DNA: TGTGCCAGCTCACCACAGCGGAGCACAGATACGCAGTATTTT.

In this sample, this clonotype turned up a few times. The chain uses TRBV28 and TRBJ1-1; no clear D. Germline V gene lookup returns CDR1 MDHEN and CDR2 SYDVKM. With 3 bases removed from V and 5 bases from J, the gap between germline ends came to 13 bases. The CDR3 consists of 14 residues. This chain's CDR3 is CASSFSPGGTEAFF. Written as DNA, the CDR3 is TGTGCCAGCAGTTTTTCCCCGGGAGGGACTGAAGCTTTCTTT.

The rearrangement uses TRBV11-2 and TRBJ1-1, with D maybe TRBD1 (6 bases). This CDR3 comprises 14 residues. Trimming shortened V by 4 bases and J by 5 bases, and 14 bases separated the two germline ends. Germline lookup yields CDR1 SGHAT and CDR2 FQNNGV. This CDR3 is CASSSGGGATEAFF. CDR3 nucleotide sequence: TGTGCCAGCAGCTCAGGTGGGGGGGCTACTGAAGCTTTCTTT. Full variable domain (missing parts from reference TRBV11-2 and TRBJ1-1): EAGVAQSPRYKIIEKRQSVAFWCNPISGHATLYWYQQILGQGPKLLIQFQNNGVVDDSQLPKDRFSAERLKGVDSTLKIQPAKLEDSAVYLCASSSGGGATEAFFGQGTRLTVV.

This clonotype occurred a few times. The gene calls are TRBV7-2 and TRBJ1-4; D possibly corresponds to TRBD1 (6 bases). The germline gives CDR1 SGHTA, CDR2 FQGNSA. The CDR3 has 15 residues. The V end was cut by 1 base, the J end by 7 bases, with 13 bases between. This CDR3 is CASSLGQGPVEKLFF. The CDR3 nucleotides read TGTGCCAGCAGCTTAGGGCAGGGGCCAGTTGAAAAACTGTTTTTT.

The chain uses TRBV20-1 and TRBJ1-5; 8 bases match TRBD1. The CDR3 has 21 amino acids. Germline-derived CDR1 and CDR2 are DFQATT and SNEGSKA (reference sequence). The J segment lost 0 bases and the V segment lost 2 bases, leaving 21 bases of the junction unmatched. The CDR3 sequence is CSARTDLIHGTGPSSNQPQHF. DNA for the CDR3: TGCAGTGCTAGAACAGACCTTATCCACGGGACAGGCCCATCTAGCAATCAGCCCCAGCATTTT.

The gene calls are TRBV3-1 and TRBJ1-1, with 8 bases that match TRBD1. After removal of 4 bases from V and 6 bases from J, the junction contained 4 bases not matched to a gene. This CDR3 is built from 13 residues. Looked up from germline, CDR1 is LGHDT and CDR2 is YNNKEL (reference sequence). The DNA of the CDR3 is TGTGCCAGCAGCCGCGGACAGGGACCTGAAGCTTTCTTT. The encoded protein is CASSRGQGPEAFF.